The entry that follows covers one TCR beta chain sequence. As yet, its antigen is unknown. The data stem from a study of T cell responses to AZD1222 COVID-19 vaccine. On the study more broadly: Second-dose intervals near 4 or 12 weeks were combined.

CDR3 length equals 12 residues. Germline CDR1 and CDR2: GTSNPN and SVGIG (reference sequence). Trimming took 2 bases from V and 7 from J, leaving 9 bases between them. The repertoire was sequenced with immunoSEQ multiplex PCR; TCRdb's copy has only in-frame clones and lacks some. The sample consists of over 150,000 clones, 85% to 90% of them appearing once. Whole-study results and caveats: Clonal diversity was possibly underestimated, and the donors were mostly white British, with more females. Reports say nearly half of spike-specific TCRs go after unmutated variant regions.

The sequence was collected from an adult in good health. The starting material was peripheral blood, obtained on day 0 of AZD1222 vaccination. V and J are TRBV30 and TRBJ2-1, with no clear D. The CDR3 loop reads CAWSTNFNEQFF. In nucleotides, the CDR3 is TGTGCCTGGAGTACAAATTTTAATGAGCAGTTCTTC.